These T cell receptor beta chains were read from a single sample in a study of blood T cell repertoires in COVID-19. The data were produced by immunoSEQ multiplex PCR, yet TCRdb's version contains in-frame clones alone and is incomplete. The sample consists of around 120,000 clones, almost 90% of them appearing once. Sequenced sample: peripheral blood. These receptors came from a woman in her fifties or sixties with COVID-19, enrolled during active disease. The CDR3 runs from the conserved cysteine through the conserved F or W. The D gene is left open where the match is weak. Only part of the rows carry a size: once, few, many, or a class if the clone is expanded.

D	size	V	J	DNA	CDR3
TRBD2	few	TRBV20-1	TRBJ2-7	TGCAGTGCTAGTCAAAGTCGGGGGGACGAGCAGTACTTC	CSASQSRGDEQYF
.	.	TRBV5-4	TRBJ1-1	TGTGCCAGCAGCTGGGAAACAGGGTCCAGAAACTCTGAAGCTTTCTTT	CASSWETGSRNSEAFF
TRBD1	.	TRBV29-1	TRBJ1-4	TGCAGCGTTGCGGACAGGGTCGATGGTGAAAAACTGTTTTTT	CSVADRVDGEKLFF
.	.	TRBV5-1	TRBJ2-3	TGCGCCAGCAGCAGGGCGGGCAGGGATACGCAGTATTTT	CASSRAGRDTQYF
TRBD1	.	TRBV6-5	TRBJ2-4	TGTGCCAGCGGGGACAGGGCACCCCAGTACTTC	CASGDRAPQYF
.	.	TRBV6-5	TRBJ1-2	TGTGCCAGCAGTAAACAGGGTACGGGCTATGGCTACACCTTC	CASSKQGTGYGYTF
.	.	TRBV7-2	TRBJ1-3	TGTGCCAGCAGCTTATATCAGGGAGGGTCTGGAAACACCATATATTTT	CASSLYQGGSGNTIYF
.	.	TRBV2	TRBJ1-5	TGTGCCACCACACAGGGCATCAATCAGCCCCAGCATTTT	CATTQGINQPQHF
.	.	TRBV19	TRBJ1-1	TGTGCCAGTAGGTCGGAGTGGAACACTGAAGCTTTCTTT	CASRSEWNTEAFF
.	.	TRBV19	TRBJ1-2	TGTGCCAGTAGTCCGGGACCGGGACATACCTATGGCTACACCTTC	CASSPGPGHTYGYTF
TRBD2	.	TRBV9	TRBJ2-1	TGTGCCAGCAGCGCGTTCGGAGCTAGCGGGAATGAGCAGTTCTTC	CASSAFGASGNEQFF
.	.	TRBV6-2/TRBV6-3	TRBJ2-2	TGTGCCAGCAACCCCGATGGGGGGTCCGGGGAGCTGTTTTTT	CASNPDGGSGELFF
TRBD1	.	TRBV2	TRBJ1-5	TGTGCCACAAGTGGACAGGGTAATAAGCCCCAGCATTTT	CATSGQGNKPQHF
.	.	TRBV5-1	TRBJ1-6	TGCGCCAGCAGCTTTGAGGGTTTTAATTCACCCCTCCACTTT	CASSFEGFNSPLHF
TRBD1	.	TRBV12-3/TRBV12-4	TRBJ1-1	TGTGCCAGCAGTTCAGGGGGCACTGAAGCTTTCTTT	CASSSGGTEAFF
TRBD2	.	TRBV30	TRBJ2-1	TGTGCCTGGAGCTTAGGCGGGGGGCCGAGGAATGAGCAGTTCTTC	CAWSLGGGPRNEQFF